The rows below give T cell receptor beta chains drawn from one sample of a study of cytomegalovirus exposure and HLA in healthy donors. Data came from immunoSEQ multiplex PCR; TCRdb stores just in-frame clones and leaves some out. Of around 200,000 clones listed, approximately 82% were seen once; the top ten hold about 10%. The sample taken for sequencing was PBMCs. The receptors stem from a woman aged 50 to 65 in good health and CMV-seropositive. Both conserved end residues are part of each CDR3. D genes are given only for firm matches. A clone size is listed for some rows: how often the clone was seen (once, few, many), or a class if it is expanded.

CDR3 length | D gene | clone size | J gene | V gene | CDR3 protein | CDR3 DNA
15 | NA | NA | TRBJ1-6 | TRBV30 | CAWTRLKQSGSPLHF | TGTGCCTGGACGAGACTAAAACAAAGCGGGTCACCCCTCCACTTT
15 | TRBD1 | NA | TRBJ2-6 | TRBV27 | CASSQGVGGANVLTF | TGTGCCAGCAGTCAGGGGGTAGGTGGGGCCAACGTCCTGACTTTC
15 | NA | NA | TRBJ1-2 | TRBV5-4 | CASSFIDSSPGGYTF | TGTGCCAGCAGCTTCATCGACAGTTCCCCTGGGGGCTACACCTTC
11 | TRBD1 | NA | TRBJ2-1 | TRBV30 | CAWSPGTGEFF | TGTGCCTGGAGCCCCGGGACAGGGGAGTTCTTC
17 | TRBD2 | NA | TRBJ2-3 | TRBV7-8 | CASSFTGLAGVPDTQYF | TGTGCCAGCAGCTTTACTGGACTAGCGGGGGTCCCAGATACGCAGTATTTT
17 | NA | NA | TRBJ1-6 | TRBV5-1 | CASSYGHTRTLDSPLHF | TGCGCCAGCAGCTACGGACACACCCGAACCCTCGATTCACCCCTCCACTTT
14 | TRBD1 | NA | TRBJ1-6 | TRBV5-6 | CASSRGTGISPLHF | TGTGCCAGCAGCCGCGGGACAGGGATTTCACCCCTCCACTTT
14 | NA | NA | TRBJ1-6 | TRBV6-5 | CASSLDGENSPLHF | TGTGCCAGCAGTCTGGACGGGGAGAATTCACCCCTCCACTTT
13 | NA | NA | TRBJ2-5 | TRBV6-5 | CASSPAREQTQYF | TGTGCCAGCAGTCCGGCCAGGGAACAGACCCAGTACTTC
16 | TRBD1 | NA | TRBJ1-2 | TRBV7-9 | CASSLGGTGDVHGYTF | TGTGCCAGCAGCTTAGGGGGGACAGGGGATGTCCATGGCTACACCTTC
15 | TRBD2 | NA | TRBJ2-1 | TRBV4-2 | CASSLSGGAGYEQFF | TGTGCCAGCAGTCTTAGCGGGGGGGCAGGCTATGAGCAGTTCTTC
15 | TRBD1 | once | TRBJ2-1 | TRBV5-4 | CASSPDRGSYNEQFF | TGTGCCAGCAGCCCGGACAGGGGCTCCTACAATGAGCAGTTCTTC
14 | NA | NA | TRBJ1-2 | TRBV18 | CASSPLVGNYGYTF | TGTGCCAGCTCACCACTTGTCGGGAACTATGGCTACACCTTC
14 | NA | NA | TRBJ2-7 | TRBV27 | CASSLSHQLYEQYF | TGTGCCAGCAGTTTAAGCCACCAACTATACGAGCAGTACTTC
16 | TRBD1 | once | TRBJ1-1 | TRBV7-9 | CASSLDRGSMNTEAFF | TGTGCCAGCAGCTTAGACAGGGGATCCATGAACACTGAAGCTTTCTTT
15 | NA | NA | TRBJ2-1 | TRBV6-4 | CASSDSTGSYNEQFF | TGTGCCAGCAGTGACTCGACAGGTTCCTACAATGAGCAGTTCTTC
15 | TRBD1 | NA | TRBJ2-5 | TRBV7-8 | CASRFTGGSGVGQYF | TGTGCCAGCAGATTTACAGGGGGTTCGGGGGTGGGGCAGTACTTC
18 | TRBD2 | many | TRBJ2-5 | TRBV7-6 | CASSSGTSGGGVLETQYF | TGTGCCAGCAGCTCGGGGACTAGCGGGGGGGGTGTGTTGGAGACCCAGTACTTC
14 | TRBD2 | NA | TRBJ2-3 | TRBV7-9 | CASRTAGGTDTQYF | TGTGCCAGCAGGACAGCGGGGGGCACAGATACGCAGTATTTT
14 | NA | NA | TRBJ1-3 | TRBV7-3 | CASSLGGAGNTIYF | TGTGCCAGCAGCTTGGGGGGGGCTGGAAACACCATATATTTT
14 | NA | NA | TRBJ1-1 | TRBV5-1 | CASSFTGPNTEAFF | TGCGCCAGCAGCTTTACAGGGCCGAACACTGAAGCTTTCTTT
11 | NA | NA | TRBJ1-3 | TRBV2 | CASSVSYTIYF | TGTGCCAGCAGTGTCAGTTACACCATATATTTT
15 | TRBD1 | NA | TRBJ2-7 | TRBV5-1 | CASSLEDRGRREQYF | TGCGCCAGCAGCTTGGAGGACAGGGGGCGTCGGGAGCAGTACTTC
13 | NA | NA | TRBJ2-2 | TRBV19 | CASSRSDTGELFF | TGTGCCAGTAGTAGGTCGGACACCGGGGAGCTGTTTTTT
15 | TRBD1 | NA | TRBJ2-7 | TRBV15 | CATSRDGQGTYEQYF | TGTGCCACCAGCAGAGATGGACAGGGGACCTACGAGCAGTACTTC
13 | NA | NA | TRBJ1-4 | TRBV6-6 | CASYRAGDEKLFF | TGTGCCAGCTACAGGGCGGGAGATGAAAAACTGTTTTTT
14 | TRBD1 | NA | TRBJ1-4 | TRBV7-9 | CASSPDRVYEKLFF | TGTGCCAGCAGCCCGGACAGGGTGTATGAAAAACTGTTTTTT
14 | NA | NA | TRBJ2-5 | TRBV5-6 | CASSLGGLQETQYF | TGTGCCAGCAGCTTGGGTGGGCTCCAAGAGACCCAGTACTTC
17 | TRBD2 | NA | TRBJ2-3 | TRBV28 | CASSPLTLAGGSDTQYF | TGTGCCAGCAGTCCATTGACACTAGCGGGGGGTTCGGATACGCAGTATTTT
14 | NA | NA | TRBJ1-2 | TRBV28 | CASSTGSRNYGYTF | TGTGCCAGCAGTACAGGGAGTCGTAACTATGGCTACACCTTC
14 | TRBD2 | NA | TRBJ2-1 | TRBV9 | CASSSGGPYNEQFF | TGTGCCAGCAGTAGCGGGGGACCCTACAATGAGCAGTTCTTC
13 | NA | NA | TRBJ1-1 | TRBV6-5 | CASSYSSSTEAFF | TGTGCCAGCAGTTACTCGTCCTCCACTGAGGCTTTCTTT
16 | NA | NA | TRBJ2-6 | TRBV6-4 | CASSDSRSSGANVLTF | TGTGCCAGCAGTGACTCGAGGAGCTCTGGGGCCAACGTCCTGACTTTC